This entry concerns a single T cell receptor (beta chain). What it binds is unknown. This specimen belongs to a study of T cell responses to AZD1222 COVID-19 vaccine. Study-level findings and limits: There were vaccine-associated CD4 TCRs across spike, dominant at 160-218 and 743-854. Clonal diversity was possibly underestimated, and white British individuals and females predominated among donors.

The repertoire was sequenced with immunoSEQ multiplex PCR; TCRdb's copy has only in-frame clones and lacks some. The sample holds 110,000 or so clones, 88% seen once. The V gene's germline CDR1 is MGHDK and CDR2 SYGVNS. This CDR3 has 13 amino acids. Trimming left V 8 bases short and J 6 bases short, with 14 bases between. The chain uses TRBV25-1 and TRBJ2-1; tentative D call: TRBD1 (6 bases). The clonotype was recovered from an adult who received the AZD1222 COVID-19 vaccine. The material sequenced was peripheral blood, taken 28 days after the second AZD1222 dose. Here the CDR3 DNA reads TGTGCCAGCTTAGGGGGTCTGGGCAATGAGCAGTTCTTC. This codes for CASLGGLGNEQFF.